The 15 T cell receptor beta chains below come from one sample, sequenced in a study of neurological immune-mediated disorders. The sample's time point: longitudinal time-point 1 (baseline). One entry per CDR3 protein results from TCRdb running MiXCR on the 5' RACE reads. The repertoire includes approximately 37,000 distinct CDR3 sequences, 3% to 3.5% of them detected once, and around 8% sits in the top ten. The sample comprised PBMCs. Receptors were obtained from a woman aged 60 to 75 with multiple sclerosis.

This clonotype was recorded many times. An end of the junction does not agree with germline; a read error may underlie this. The chain combines TRBV7-2 with TRBJ2-2; D may be TRBD2 (5 bases). The CDR3 is 15 residues long. Per germline, CDR1 SGHTA and CDR2 FQGNSA. The CDR3 protein is CASSLDRVKAGKLFF. CDR3 DNA sequence: TGTGCCAGCAGCTTAGATCGGGTGAAAGCCGGGAAGCTGTTTTTT.

In its sample, this clonotype was seen a few times. One end of the junction varies from germline; a read error may be responsible. J is TRBJ1-4 and V is TRBV5-1; D might be TRBD1 (5 bases). This CDR3 is built from 13 residues. Germline V gene lookup returns CDR1 SGHRS and CDR2 YFSETQ. The CDR3 spells CASSRGEGEKLFF. CDR3 DNA: TGCGCAAGCAGTAGGGGAGAGGGTGAAAAACTGTTTTTT.

This clonotype was detected ten times or more. The chain joins TRBV5-1 to TRBJ2-1; 9 positions match TRBD1. With 2 bases clipped from V and 14 bases from J, the junction kept 8 bases outside the gene matches. Germline-derived CDR1 and CDR2 are SGHRS and YFSETQ. This CDR3 is built from 13 residues. CDR3: CASSLAADRGKFF. CDR3 coding DNA: TGCGCCAGCAGCTTAGCAGCGGACAGGGGAAAGTTCTTC.

This clonotype was observed many times. The chain couples TRBV6-1 to TRBJ2-2; 14 bases agree with TRBD2. V shed 6 bases and J 5 bases; nucleotides not matched to a gene: 8. This CDR3 is built from 17 residues. The V gene's germline CDR1 is MNHNS and CDR2 SASEGT. The CDR3 DNA is TGTGCCAGCAGCCCCCGACTAGCGGGGGGGATGACCGGGGAGCTGTTTTTT. It is translated as CASSPRLAGGMTGELFF.

This clonotype has ten or more counts. J is TRBJ1-6 and V is TRBV12-3 or TRBV12-4; D call uncertain. Trimming shortened V by 6 bases and J by 8 bases, and 11 bases separated the two germline ends. The length of the CDR3 is 13 residues. CDR3 DNA sequence: TGTGCCAGCAGGGACGGAGGCGATTCACCCCTCCACTTT. Protein product: CASRDGGDSPLHF.

Notes on this clonotype: It is likely a read error, because the conserved phenylalanine at the end of the CDR3 is missing. This chain uses TRBV7-2 with TRBJ2-4; no firm D call. Germline V gene sequence: CDR1 SGHTA, CDR2 FQGNSA. The V gene lost 5 bases and the J gene lost 2 bases, with 7 bases spanning the gap. The CDR3 covers 13 residues. CDR3 amino acids: CASSQSTKNIQYG. The DNA of the CDR3 is TGTGCCAGCAGCCAGAGTACCAAAAACATTCAGTACGGC.

Comment on this clonotype: This CDR3 is missing its conserved last phenylalanine or tryptophan, likely due to a read error. The rearrangement joins TRBV12-3 or TRBV12-4 to TRBJ1-1, with TRBD1 identical over 8 bases. The V gene end was trimmed by 6 bases and the J gene end by 4 bases; junction bases not matched to a gene: 10. There are 15 residues in the CDR3. For the CDR3, the DNA is TGTGCCAGCAGGCTGACAGGGGTGGATGGCACTGAAGCTTTCAAT. This codes for CASRLTGVDGTEAFN.

At least ten counts were recorded for this clonotype. The chain carries TRBV7-9 and TRBJ1-2; TRBD1 matches at 8 bases. V gave up 3 bases and J gave up 4 bases; unmatched junction bases: 1. The germline CDR1 and CDR2 sequences are SEHNR and FQNEAQ (reference sequence). This CDR3 region has 13 residues. CDR3 protein: CASSFRGLYGYTF. The CDR3 nucleotides read TGTGCCAGCAGCTTCAGGGGGCTCTATGGCTACACCTTC.

This clonotype was detected many times. The genes are TRBV5-1 and TRBJ2-2; 8 bases are shared with TRBD2. V was pared by 0 bases and J by 7 bases, with 8 bases of the junction left unmatched. CDR1 and CDR2 from the germline V gene are SGHRS and YFSETQ. The CDR3 has 16 residues. The CDR3 DNA reads as TGCGCCAGCAGCTTGGAACCGGGGGGGCACGGCGGGGAGCTGTTTTTT. Translating it yields CASSLEPGGHGGELFF. Combining the CDR3 with reference TRBV5-1 and TRBJ2-2 gives the whole variable domain KAGVTQTPRYLIKTRGQQVTLSCSPISGHRSVSWYQQTPGQGLQFLFEYFSETQRNKGNFPGRFSGRQFSNSRSEMNVSTLELGDSALYLCASSLEPGGHGGELFFGEGSRLTVL.

In this sample, this clonotype turned up many times. This sequence joins TRBV20-1 and TRBJ2-5, with D possibly TRBD2 on 5 matching bases. Germline V gene data show CDR1 as DFQATT and CDR2 as SNEGSKA (reference sequence). The germline V and J ends were trimmed by 7 bases and 7 bases, with 19 bases remaining between them. The CDR3 runs to 13 residues. The DNA for the CDR3 is TGCAGTGTCGTAGCCCCCGACCGGGGGACCCAGTACTTC. It specifies CSVVAPDRGTQYF.

This clonotype was counted ten times or more. The chain uses TRBV7-6 and TRBJ2-1; 7 bases fit TRBD2. Per germline, CDR1 SGHVS and CDR2 FNYEAQ. This CDR3 contains 17 residues. V trimming: 5 bases; J trimming: 2 bases; junction bases outside the gene matches: 12. This CDR3 reads CASSTRWRGTAYNEQFF. The CDR3 region has the DNA TGTGCCAGCAGCACCCGTTGGCGGGGGACCGCCTACAATGAGCAGTTCTTC.

This clonotype was found many times. The J gene is TRBJ2-3, the V gene TRBV6-5, with no clear D. The ends were cut back, 5 bases at V and 2 bases at J, with 8 bases in the middle. This CDR3 is built from 13 residues. Germline assignment: CDR1 MNHEY and CDR2 SVGAGI. The chain's CDR3 is CASSTTYTDTQYF. Written as DNA, the CDR3 is TGTGCCAGCAGTACGACATACACAGATACGCAGTATTTT.

This clonotype showed up many times. The chain carries TRBV20-1 and TRBJ1-1; a possible D gene is TRBD1 (5 bases). This CDR3 is built from 13 residues. Germline V gene data show CDR1 as DFQATT and CDR2 as SNEGSKA (reference sequence). The V end lost 6 bases, the J end lost 0 bases, and 11 bases lay between the germline ends. The CDR3 here is CSASRDLNTEAFF. The CDR3 DNA sequence: TGCAGTGCAAGCAGGGACCTGAACACTGAAGCTTTCTTT.

This clonotype was recorded a few times. The chain links TRBV7-8 to TRBJ1-1; 7 bases fit TRBD1. Germline CDR1 is SGHVS and CDR2 is FQNEAQ. This CDR3 region has 15 residues. The ends lost 6 bases at V and 1 base at J; junction bases unmatched: 8. The CDR3 protein is CASSPPGGRNTEAFF. The CDR3 DNA reads as TGTGCCAGCAGTCCGCCAGGGGGTCGGAACACTGAAGCTTTCTTT.

Ten or more counts support this clonotype. This chain links TRBV20-1 with TRBJ2-5; the D gene is possibly TRBD2 (7 bases). This CDR3 is built from 15 residues. Per germline, CDR1 DFQATT and CDR2 SNEGSKA (reference sequence). V lost 0 bases and J lost 3, with 14 bases in between. The CDR3 loop is CSARDWGGIKETQYF. The CDR3 region has the DNA TGCAGTGCTAGAGATTGGGGGGGCATAAAAGAGACCCAGTACTTC.